The 2 T cell receptor beta chains listed next were all sequenced from one sample in a study of T-cell memory formation after mild COVID-19. TCRdb reprocessed the 5' RACE reads with MiXCR, giving one entry per CDR3 protein. In the table there are about 390,000 distinct CDR3 sequences, approximately 16% of which are singletons. Sequences were obtained from PBMCs or a T cell subset sorted from them (not recorded which). The receptors shown here come from a man aged 18 to 30 who had mild COVID-19 (a few samples of this study predate the infection). Cell type and time point are not known.

The chain couples TRBV12-3 or TRBV12-4 to TRBJ2-1; D is unclear. CDR3 size: 13 residues. The V end was cut by 2 bases, the J end by 7 bases, with 9 bases between. The DNA of the CDR3 is TGTGCCAGCAGTTTAAAGGTCCCAAATGAGCAGTTCTTC. Translated: CASSLKVPNEQFF.

This clonotype was seen more than once but under ten times. The chain is built from TRBV12-3 or TRBV12-4 and TRBJ2-2; possibly TRBD1 for D (5 bases). Trimming stripped 3 bases from V and 4 bases from J, with 9 bases between. There are 14 residues in the CDR3. Written as DNA, the CDR3 is TGTGCCAGCAGTTTCGAAGGGGCCACCGGGGAGCTGTTTTTT. Amino acids: CASSFEGATGELFF.